The clone carrying this T cell receptor (beta chain) was seen at least ten times. With V trimmed by 4 bases and J by 0 bases, 7 bases remained unmatched. The CDR3 is 16 residues long. CDR1 is SGHTA and CDR2 is FQGTGA in the germline V gene. This sample is drawn from a study of T cell repertoires in cytomegalovirus infection. TCRdb re-called the reads with MiXCR, one entry per CDR3 protein. The sample consists of some 320,000 distinct CDR3 sequences, 8% to 9.5% of them appearing once. This sequence originates from a human donor in good health (CMV status not recorded). Some clones in this sample may be carry-over from other donors' samples. This sequence joins TRBV7-3 and TRBJ2-3, with TRBD2 matching 7 bases. The specimen was PBMCs. The CDR3 bases are TGTGCCAGCAGCTCCCGCGGTAGCGGGAGCACAGATACGCAGTATTTT. It codes for CASSSRGSGSTDTQYF.